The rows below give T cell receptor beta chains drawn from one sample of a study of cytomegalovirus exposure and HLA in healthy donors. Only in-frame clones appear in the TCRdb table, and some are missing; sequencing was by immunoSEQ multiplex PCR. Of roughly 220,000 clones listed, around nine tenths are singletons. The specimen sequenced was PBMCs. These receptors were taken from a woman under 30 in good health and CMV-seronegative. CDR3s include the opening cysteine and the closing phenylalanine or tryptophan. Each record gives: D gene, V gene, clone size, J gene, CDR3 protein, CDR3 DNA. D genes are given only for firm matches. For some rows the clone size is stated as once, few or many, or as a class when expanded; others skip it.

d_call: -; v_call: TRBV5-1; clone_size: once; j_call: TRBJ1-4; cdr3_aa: CASRNRAATNEKLFF; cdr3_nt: TGCGCCAGCAGAAACAGGGCTGCAACTAATGAAAAACTGTTTTTT
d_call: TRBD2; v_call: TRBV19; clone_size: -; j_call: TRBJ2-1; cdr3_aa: CASSIATARLAGYGEQFF; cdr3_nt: TGTGCCAGTAGTATCGCCACGGCTCGACTAGCGGGATATGGTGAGCAGTTCTTC
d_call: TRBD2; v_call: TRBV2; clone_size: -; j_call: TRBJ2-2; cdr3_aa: CASNVPSGLASTGELFF; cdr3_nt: TGTGCCAGCAATGTTCCCTCGGGACTAGCGTCCACCGGGGAGCTGTTTTTT
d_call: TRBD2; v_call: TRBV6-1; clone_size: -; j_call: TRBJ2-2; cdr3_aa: CASSPLAGNTGELFF; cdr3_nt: TGTGCCAGCAGTCCACTAGCGGGGAACACCGGGGAGCTGTTTTTT
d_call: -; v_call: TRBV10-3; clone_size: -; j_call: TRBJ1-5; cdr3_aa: CAISEIRGFNQPQHF; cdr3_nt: TGTGCCATCAGTGAGATAAGAGGATTCAATCAGCCCCAGCATTTT
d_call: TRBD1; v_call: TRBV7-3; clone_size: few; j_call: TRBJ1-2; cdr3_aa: CASSLDRGVGGYTF; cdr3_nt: TGTGCCAGCAGCCTCGACAGGGGTGTCGGGGGCTACACCTTC
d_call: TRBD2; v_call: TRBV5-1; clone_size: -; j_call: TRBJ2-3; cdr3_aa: CASSLPTSGVADTQYF; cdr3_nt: TGCGCCAGCAGCCTTCCGACTAGCGGGGTCGCAGATACGCAGTATTTT
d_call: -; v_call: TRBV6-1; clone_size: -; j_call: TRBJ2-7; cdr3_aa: CASSGGYEQYF; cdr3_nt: TGTGCCAGCAGTGGCGGGTACGAGCAGTACTTC
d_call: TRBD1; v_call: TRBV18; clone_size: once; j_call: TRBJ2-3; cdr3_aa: CASSLRTGKGTDTQYF; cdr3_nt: TGTGCCAGCTCACTACGGACAGGGAAGGGCACAGATACGCAGTATTTT
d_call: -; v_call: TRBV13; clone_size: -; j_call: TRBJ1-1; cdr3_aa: CASSRGNTEAFF; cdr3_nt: TGTGCCAGCAGCCGGGGTAACACTGAAGCTTTCTTT
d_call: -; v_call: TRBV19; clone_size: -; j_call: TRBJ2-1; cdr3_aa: CASTWSEPNNEQFF; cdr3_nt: TGTGCCAGTACCTGGAGCGAACCGAACAATGAGCAGTTCTTC